One and the same sample provided the 27 T cell receptor beta chains below, sequenced in a study of cytomegalovirus exposure and HLA in healthy donors. Both 60 Vbeta primers and 13 Jbeta primers went into the PCR. Here immunoSEQ multiplex PCR was the method, and the copy in TCRdb shows in-frame clones only, minus some. Its table records 150,000 to 200,000 clones. The sequenced sample consisted of PBMCs. Receptors were obtained from a woman between 18 and 30 years old in good health and CMV-seropositive.

CDR3 sequence reads: CASSYNDFGGYTF. The CDR3 coding sequence is TGTGCCAGCAGTTATAACGACTTCGGTGGCTACACCTTC. V and J are TRBV6-5 and TRBJ1-2; unclear D gene. Germline lookup yields CDR1 MNHEY and CDR2 SVGAGI. Trimming left V 3 bases short and J 7 bases short, with 12 bases between. The CDR3 sequence is 13 residues long.

The chain carries TRBV7-9 and TRBJ2-3, with unresolved D. Trimming removed 2 bases at V and 3 bases at J, with 9 bases between. The CDR3 covers 14 residues. Looked up from germline, CDR1 is SEHNR and CDR2 is FQNEAQ (reference sequence). The CDR3 nucleotides are TGTGCCAGCAGCTTAAAACCGGAGACAGATACGCAGTATTTT. As protein: CASSLKPETDTQYF. The entire variable domain, with the rest obtained from reference TRBV7-9 and TRBJ2-3, is as follows: DTGVSQNPRHKITKRGQNVTFRCDPISEHNRLYWYRQTLGQGPEFLTYFQNEAQLEKSRLLSDRFSAERPKGSFSTLEIQRTEQGDSAMYLCASSLKPETDTQYFGPGTRLTVL.

The chain uses TRBV7-2 and TRBJ2-7, with TRBD2 matching 10 bases. Germline trimming cut 3 bases from V and 1 base from J; bases unmatched to any gene: 6. Germline lookup yields CDR1 SGHTA and CDR2 FQGNSA. This CDR3 spans 16 amino acids. The CDR3 here is CASSLTRLAGSYEQYF. Here the CDR3 DNA reads TGTGCCAGCAGCTTGACGCGACTAGCGGGTTCCTACGAGCAGTACTTC.

The chain employs TRBV4-1 and TRBJ2-5, with D perhaps TRBD1 (5 bases). Trimming removed 10 bases from V and 3 bases from J, with 12 bases in between. Looked up from germline, CDR1 is MGHRA and CDR2 is YSYEKL. The CDR3 has 12 amino acids. CDR3 residues: CATQGIEETQYF. The CDR3 DNA reads TGCGCCACCCAGGGAATAGAAGAGACCCAGTACTTC.

This sequence joins TRBV5-4 and TRBJ2-7; 14 bases map to TRBD2. V lost 0 bases to trimming and J lost 1 base; unmatched junction nucleotides: 3. The germline V gene has CDR1 SGHNT and CDR2 YYREEE (reference sequence). This CDR3 comprises 17 residues. Here the CDR3 DNA reads TGTGCCAGCAGCTTGGGACTAGCGGGGGGGAGGTCCTACGAGCAGTACTTC. Translation: CASSLGLAGGRSYEQYF.

The J gene is TRBJ1-5, the V gene TRBV6-1, with D tentatively TRBD1 (6 bases). The V end lost 7 bases, the J end lost 0 bases, and 10 bases lay between the germline ends. The germline V gene has CDR1 MNHNS and CDR2 SASEGT. The CDR3 is made up of 14 amino acids. The CDR3 DNA sequence: TGTGCCAGCACTCGACAGGATAGCAATCAGCCCCAGCATTTT. Encoded protein: CASTRQDSNQPQHF.

This chain links TRBV7-6 with TRBJ1-4, with a weak D call TRBD1 (6 bases). Germline V CDR1 and CDR2: SGHVS, FNYEAQ. The CDR3 is made up of 15 amino acids. V was trimmed by 6 bases and J by 5 bases, leaving 16 bases between them. CDR3: CASSSPGTRNEKLFF. The CDR3 bases are TGTGCCAGCAGTTCACCTGGGACACGGAATGAAAAACTGTTTTTT.

This chain links TRBV27 with TRBJ2-5, with D tentatively TRBD1 (5 bases). Per germline, CDR1 MNHEY and CDR2 SMNVEV (reference sequence). The CDR3 runs to 14 residues. V lost 3 bases and J lost 5, with 13 bases in between. The CDR3 protein is CASSFSGSRETQYF. The CDR3 DNA reads TGTGCCAGCAGTTTTTCAGGGTCCAGGGAGACCCAGTACTTC.

The chain employs TRBV9 and TRBJ2-3; D not certain. Trimming took off 6 bases at V and 6 bases at J, with 11 bases between the two ends. This CDR3 region has 12 residues. Per germline, CDR1 SGDLS and CDR2 YYNGEE. The CDR3 bases are TGTGCCAGCAACCACCCGGAGGATACGCAGTATTTT. This translates into CASNHPEDTQYF.

The J gene is TRBJ1-5, the V gene TRBV12-5; 9 positions agree with TRBD1. Germline loops: CDR1 LGHNT, CDR2 FRNRAP. The CDR3 loop spans 17 amino acids. The V segment lost 5 bases and the J segment 0 bases; nucleotides outside the gene matches: 8. The CDR3 region is CASGPGQGLYSNQPQHF. The CDR3 coding sequence is TGTGCTAGTGGTCCGGGACAGGGACTCTATAGCAATCAGCCCCAGCATTTT.

V is TRBV7-9 and J is TRBJ2-7, with 13 bases identical to TRBD2. The CDR3 totals 16 residues. Trimming at V came to 4 bases and at J to 4 bases, leaving 7 bases not matched to a gene. Looked up from germline, CDR1 is SEHNR and CDR2 is FQNEAQ (reference sequence). CDR3 in amino acids: CASSSRLAGGSYEQYF. CDR3 coding DNA: TGTGCCAGCAGCTCCCGACTAGCGGGAGGTTCTTACGAGCAGTACTTC.

The CDR3 here is CASRRGLGPQHF. CDR3 coding DNA: TGTGCCAGTAGGCGCGGCCTGGGGCCCCAGCATTTT. The rearrangement uses TRBV19 and TRBJ1-5, with unresolved D. V dropped 6 bases and J dropped 9 bases, with 12 bases sitting between them. The CDR3 consists of 12 residues. The V gene's germline CDR1 is LNHDA and CDR2 SQIVND (reference sequence). The whole variable domain, filled in from reference TRBV19 and TRBJ1-5, reads DGGITQSPKYLFRKEGQNVTLSCEQNLNHDAMYWYRQDPGQGLRLIYYSQIVNDFQKGDIAEGYSVSREKKESFPLTVTSAQKNPTAFYLCASRRGLGPQHFGDGTRLSIL.

Written as DNA, the CDR3 is TGTGCCACCAGCAGAGATCTAACTAGCGGATCCTACGAGCAGTACTTC. Amino acid sequence: CATSRDLTSGSYEQYF. The rearrangement uses TRBV15 and TRBJ2-7; 8 positions agree with TRBD2. The CDR3 runs 16 residues. Looked up from germline, CDR1 is LNHNV and CDR2 is YYDKDF (reference sequence). Trimming took 0 bases from V and 1 from J; bases not matched to a gene: 5.

The J gene is TRBJ2-5, the V gene TRBV10-3; unclear D gene. The CDR3 sequence is 11 residues long. Trimming removed 6 bases from V and 6 bases from J, with 8 bases in between. The germline V gene encodes CDR1 ENHRY and CDR2 SYGVKD. The CDR3 region has the DNA TGTGCCATCAGGTCGTTTAAGACCCAGTACTTC. It specifies CAIRSFKTQYF.

J is TRBJ1-1 and V is TRBV5-4; 7 nucleotides line up with TRBD1. Germline loops: CDR1 SGHNT, CDR2 YYREEE (reference sequence). This CDR3 region has 16 residues. The ends lost 4 bases at V and 1 base at J; junction bases unmatched: 10. As DNA, the CDR3 is TGTGCCAGCAGCCCCCCCGGACAGGTAACGAACACTGAAGCTTTCTTT. Encoded protein: CASSPPGQVTNTEAFF.

The V call is TRBV4-1, the J call TRBJ2-1; 7 nucleotides agree with TRBD2. CDR1 and CDR2 (germline): MGHRA, YSYEKL. With V trimmed by 4 bases and J by 4 bases, 13 bases remained unmatched. CDR3 length: 17 amino acids. CDR3 DNA sequence: TGCGCCAGCAGCCCTAGCGGAGGCGGGGGTACGTACAATGAGCAGTTCTTC. It is translated as CASSPSGGGGTYNEQFF.

The rearrangement joins TRBV7-9 to TRBJ2-3, with D tentatively TRBD1 (5 bases). The CDR3 is 16 residues long. Germline V gives CDR1 SEHNR, CDR2 FQNEAQ (reference sequence). The V end lost 1 base, the J end lost 4 bases, and 15 bases lay between the germline ends. DNA of the CDR3: TGTGCCAGCAGCTTAGGACTGACAGAGTTCGCAGATACGCAGTATTTT. Protein product: CASSLGLTEFADTQYF.

The chain has TRBV6-4 and TRBJ2-7, with D perhaps TRBD2 (6 bases). Germline values: CDR1 MRHNA, CDR2 SNTAGT. The length of the CDR3 is 15 residues. The ends were cut back, 0 bases at V and 2 bases at J, with 11 bases in the middle. This CDR3 reads CASSDSAGPTYEQYF. In DNA form, the CDR3 reads TGTGCCAGCAGTGACTCCGCGGGACCCACCTACGAGCAGTACTTC.

V usage is TRBV6-6 and J usage is TRBJ1-2; D might be TRBD1 (5 bases). Looked up from germline, CDR1 is MNHNY and CDR2 is SVGAGI (reference sequence). CDR3 size: 14 residues. Trimming took off 2 bases at V and 4 bases at J, with 11 bases between the two ends. CDR3 sequence reads: CASSYKGNSYGYTF. For the CDR3, the DNA is TGTGCCAGCAGTTACAAGGGGAATAGCTATGGCTACACCTTC.

This chain joins TRBV2 and TRBJ1-1; unclear D gene. The CDR3 runs 12 residues. Per germline, CDR1 SNHLY and CDR2 FYNNEI. Trimming removed 8 bases at V and 1 base at J, with 8 bases between. The CDR3 here is CASRRKNTEAFF. The CDR3 DNA is TGTGCCAGCCGTCGTAAGAACACTGAAGCTTTCTTT.

This rearrangement joins TRBV5-1 to TRBJ2-1, with D possibly matching TRBD2 (6 bases). The CDR3 loop spans 14 amino acids. Deletions cut 2 bases from V and 2 bases from J, with 8 bases between. Per the germline V gene, CDR1 is SGHRS and CDR2 is YFSETQ. The CDR3 loop reads CASSFAGTYNEQFF. The DNA of the CDR3 is TGCGCCAGCAGCTTTGCGGGGACCTACAATGAGCAGTTCTTC.

The J gene is TRBJ1-1, the V gene TRBV5-4, with D possibly TRBD1 on 6 matching bases. CDR3 size: 14 residues. V was pared by 0 bases and J by 4 bases, with 10 bases between. CDR1 SGHNT and CDR2 YYREEE come from the germline V gene (reference sequence). The CDR3 loop reads CASSLDGGPTEAFF. The CDR3 nucleotides are TGTGCCAGCAGCTTGGACGGGGGGCCCACTGAAGCTTTCTTT.

The gene calls are TRBV7-8 and TRBJ1-2, with D tentatively TRBD1 (5 bases). The germline V and J ends were trimmed by 4 bases and 0 bases, with 18 bases remaining between them. Looked up from germline, CDR1 is SGHVS and CDR2 is FQNEAQ. The CDR3 totals 17 residues. CDR3 loop: CASSSQWGRLANYGYTF. The CDR3 region has the DNA TGTGCCAGCAGCTCCCAATGGGGCAGGCTTGCTAACTATGGCTACACCTTC.

The chain employs TRBV2 and TRBJ2-7; 11 bases are shared with TRBD1. Losses at the gene ends were 6 bases for V and 7 bases for J; bases not matched to a gene: 14. Germline CDR1 reads SNHLY; CDR2 reads FYNNEI. The CDR3 spans 16 residues. The chain's CDR3 is CASRGLGDRGSYEQYF. The CDR3 DNA follows: TGTGCCAGCAGGGGGCTCGGGGACAGGGGGTCATATGAGCAGTACTTC.

The gene calls are TRBV5-1 and TRBJ2-3, with a weak D call TRBD2 (6 bases). This CDR3 is 17 amino acids long. Germline V CDR1 and CDR2: SGHRS, YFSETQ. With 4 bases removed from V and 0 bases from J, the gap between germline ends came to 18 bases. This CDR3 reads CASSRTYRGLSTDTQYF. CDR3 sequence (DNA): TGCGCCAGCAGCCGCACGTACCGGGGACTTAGCACAGATACGCAGTATTTT.

This chain links TRBV6-6 with TRBJ1-1; D unresolved. The CDR3 sequence is 15 residues long. Trimming pared 2 bases from V and 1 base from J, leaving 11 bases between. Germline V gene lookup returns CDR1 MNHNY and CDR2 SVGAGI (reference sequence). CDR3 DNA: TGTGCCAGCAGTTACCCCGACGGAGAGAACACTGAAGCTTTCTTT. This gives the protein CASSYPDGENTEAFF.

Concerning this clone: An end of the junction differs from the germline gene, which may be a read error. The same CDR3 can be traced to other DNA sequences in this sample. The CDR3 DNA reads as TGCGCTAGCAGCCAAGGGGACAGGGGGCAAGGAGATACGCAGTATTTT. This translates into CASSQGDRGQGDTQYF. The rearrangement links TRBV4-1 to TRBJ2-3; 12 nucleotides agree with TRBD1. Germline CDR1 and CDR2: MGHRA and YSYEKL. The CDR3 has 16 residues.